This T cell receptor beta chain was observed in a study of blood T cell repertoires in COVID-19. Original processing notes: It was from reference gene primer amplification that nucleated cell counts were estimated. Some clones are missing from TCRdb's copy, which holds only in-frame ones; the method was immunoSEQ multiplex PCR. V, J and clone size are taken as reported in that table, and D and trimming were inferred from the DNA itself. The table records approximately 35,000 clones, around 80% of them present only once. Sequencing was carried out using peripheral blood. The source is a human donor in a cohort sampled during active COVID-19.

CDR3 in amino acids: CASSPTQVDSPYEQYF. CDR3 nucleotide sequence: TGCGCCAGCAGCCCCACCCAAGTGGACAGCCCCTACGAGCAGTACTTC. J is TRBJ2-7 and V is TRBV4-1, with D maybe TRBD1 (6 bases). Germline-derived CDR1 and CDR2 are MGHRA and YSYEKL. V gave up 4 bases and J gave up 2 bases, with 18 bases separating them. The CDR3 is 16 amino acids.